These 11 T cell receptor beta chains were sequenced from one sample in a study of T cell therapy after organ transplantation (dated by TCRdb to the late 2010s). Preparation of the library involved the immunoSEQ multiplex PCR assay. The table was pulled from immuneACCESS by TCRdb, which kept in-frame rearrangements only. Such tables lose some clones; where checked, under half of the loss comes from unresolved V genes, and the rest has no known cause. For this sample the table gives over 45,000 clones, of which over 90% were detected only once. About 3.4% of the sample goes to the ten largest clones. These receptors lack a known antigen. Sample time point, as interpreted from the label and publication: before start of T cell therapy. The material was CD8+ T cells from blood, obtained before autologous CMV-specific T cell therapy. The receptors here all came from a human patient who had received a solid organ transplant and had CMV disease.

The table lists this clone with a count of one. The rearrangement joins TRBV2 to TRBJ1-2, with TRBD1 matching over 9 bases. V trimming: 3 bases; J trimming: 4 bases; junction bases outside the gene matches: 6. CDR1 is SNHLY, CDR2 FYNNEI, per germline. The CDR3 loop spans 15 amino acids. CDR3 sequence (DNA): TGTGCCAGCAGTGAGGGACAGGGCACCTCCTATGGCTACACCTTC. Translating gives CASSEGQGTSYGYTF.

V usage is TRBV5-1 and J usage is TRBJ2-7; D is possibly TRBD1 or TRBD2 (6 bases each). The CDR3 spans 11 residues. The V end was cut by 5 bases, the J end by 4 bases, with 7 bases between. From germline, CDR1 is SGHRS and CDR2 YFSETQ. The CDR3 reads CASRGGYEQYF. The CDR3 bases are TGCGCCAGCAGAGGGGGGTACGAGCAGTACTTC.

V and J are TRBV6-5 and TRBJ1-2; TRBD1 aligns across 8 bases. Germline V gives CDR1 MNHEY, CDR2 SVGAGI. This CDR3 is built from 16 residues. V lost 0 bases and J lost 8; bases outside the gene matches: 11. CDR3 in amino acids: CASSYSEGQVVFGYTF. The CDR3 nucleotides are TGTGCCAGCAGTTACTCGGAGGGACAGGTTGTTTTCGGCTACACCTTC.

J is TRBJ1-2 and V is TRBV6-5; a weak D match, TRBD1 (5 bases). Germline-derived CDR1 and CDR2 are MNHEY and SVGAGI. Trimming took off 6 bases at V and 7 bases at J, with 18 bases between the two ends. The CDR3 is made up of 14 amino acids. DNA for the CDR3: TGTGCCAGCAGCGAAGGGTATTCTGGGGCTGGCTACACCTTC. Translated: CASSEGYSGAGYTF.

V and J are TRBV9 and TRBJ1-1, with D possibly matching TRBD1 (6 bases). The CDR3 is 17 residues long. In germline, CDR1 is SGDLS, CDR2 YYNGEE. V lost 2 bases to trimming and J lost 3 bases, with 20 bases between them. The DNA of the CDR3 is TGTGCCAGCAGCGTTTCGGGACAAACGATCCTGGACACTGAAGCTTTCTTT. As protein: CASSVSGQTILDTEAFF.

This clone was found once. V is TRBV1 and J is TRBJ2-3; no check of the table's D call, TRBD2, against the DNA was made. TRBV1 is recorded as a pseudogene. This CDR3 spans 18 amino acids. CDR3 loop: CTSSQDKLAGAPTDTQYF. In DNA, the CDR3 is TGCACCAGCAGCCAAGATAAGTTAGCGGGGGCGCCCACAGATACGCAGTATTTT.

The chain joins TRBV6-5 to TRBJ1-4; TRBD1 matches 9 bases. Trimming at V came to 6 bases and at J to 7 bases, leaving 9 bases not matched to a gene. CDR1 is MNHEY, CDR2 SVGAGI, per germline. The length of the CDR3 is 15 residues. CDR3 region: CASSRTGGAGEKLFF. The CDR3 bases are TGTGCCAGCAGCCGAACAGGGGGCGCCGGTGAAAAACTGTTTTTT.

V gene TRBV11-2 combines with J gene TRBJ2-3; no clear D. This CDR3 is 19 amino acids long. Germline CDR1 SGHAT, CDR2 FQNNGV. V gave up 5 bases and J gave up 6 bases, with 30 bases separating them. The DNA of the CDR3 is TGTGCCAGCAGCCCATCACCATCCACCGTTACGATTAGTTTGGATACGCAGTATTTT. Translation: CASSPSPSTVTISLDTQYF.

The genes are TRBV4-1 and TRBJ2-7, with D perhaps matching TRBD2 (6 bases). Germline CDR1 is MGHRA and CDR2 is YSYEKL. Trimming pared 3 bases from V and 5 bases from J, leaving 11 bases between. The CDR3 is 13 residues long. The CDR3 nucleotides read TGCGCCAGCAGCCATCGAGGGGAGGACGAGCAGTACTTC. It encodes CASSHRGEDEQYF.

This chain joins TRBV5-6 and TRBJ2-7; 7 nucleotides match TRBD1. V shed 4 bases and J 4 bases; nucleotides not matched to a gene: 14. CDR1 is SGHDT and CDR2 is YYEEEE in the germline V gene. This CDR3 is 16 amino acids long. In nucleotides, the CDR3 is TGTGCCAGCAGCCGCCCATCCAGACAGGGTAGTTACGAGCAGTACTTC. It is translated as CASSRPSRQGSYEQYF. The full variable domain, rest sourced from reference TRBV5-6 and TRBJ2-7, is DAGVTQSPTHLIKTRGQQVTLRCSPKSGHDTVSWYQQALGQGPQFIFQYYEEEERQRGNFPDRFSGHQFPNYSSELNVNALLLGDSALYLCASSRPSRQGSYEQYFGPGTRLTVT.

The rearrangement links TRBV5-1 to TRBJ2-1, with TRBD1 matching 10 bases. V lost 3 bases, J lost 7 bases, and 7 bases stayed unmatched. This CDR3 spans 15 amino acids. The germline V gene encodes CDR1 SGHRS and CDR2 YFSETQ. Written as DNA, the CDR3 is TGCGCCAGCAGCTCGGGTACGGACAGGGGGAATGAGCAGTTCTTC. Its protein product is CASSSGTDRGNEQFF. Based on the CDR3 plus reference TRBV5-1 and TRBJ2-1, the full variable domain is KAGVTQTPRYLIKTRGQQVTLSCSPISGHRSVSWYQQTPGQGLQFLFEYFSETQRNKGNFPGRFSGRQFSNSRSEMNVSTLELGDSALYLCASSSGTDRGNEQFFGPGTRLTVL.